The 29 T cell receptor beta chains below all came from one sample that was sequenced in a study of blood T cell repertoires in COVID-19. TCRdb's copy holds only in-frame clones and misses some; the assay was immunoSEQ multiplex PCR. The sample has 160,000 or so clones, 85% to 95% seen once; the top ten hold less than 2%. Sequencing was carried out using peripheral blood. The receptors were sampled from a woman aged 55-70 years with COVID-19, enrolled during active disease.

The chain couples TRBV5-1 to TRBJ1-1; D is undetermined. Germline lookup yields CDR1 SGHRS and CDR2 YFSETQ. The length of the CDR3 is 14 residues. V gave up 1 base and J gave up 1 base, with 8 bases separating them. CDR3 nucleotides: TGCGCCAGCAGCTTGAGAGCCCCGAACACTGAAGCTTTCTTT. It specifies CASSLRAPNTEAFF.

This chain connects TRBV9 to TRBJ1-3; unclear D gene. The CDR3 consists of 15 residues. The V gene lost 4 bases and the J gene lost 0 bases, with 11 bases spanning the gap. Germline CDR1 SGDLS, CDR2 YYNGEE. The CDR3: CASSPILSSGNTIYF. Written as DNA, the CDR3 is TGTGCCAGCAGCCCGATATTGAGCTCTGGAAACACCATATATTTT.

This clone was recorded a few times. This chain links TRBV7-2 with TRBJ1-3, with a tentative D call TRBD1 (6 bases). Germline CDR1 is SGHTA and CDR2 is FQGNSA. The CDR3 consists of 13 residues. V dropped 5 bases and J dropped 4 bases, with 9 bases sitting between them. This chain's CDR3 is CASSVDRGNTIYF. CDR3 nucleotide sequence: TGTGCCAGCAGCGTGGACAGAGGAAACACCATATATTTT. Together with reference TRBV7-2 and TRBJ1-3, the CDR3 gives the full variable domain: GAGVSQSPSNKVTEKGKDVELRCDPISGHTALYWYRQSLGQGLEFLIYFQGNSAPDKSGLPSDRFSAERTGGSVSTLTIQRTQQEDSAVYLCASSVDRGNTIYFGEGSWLTVV.

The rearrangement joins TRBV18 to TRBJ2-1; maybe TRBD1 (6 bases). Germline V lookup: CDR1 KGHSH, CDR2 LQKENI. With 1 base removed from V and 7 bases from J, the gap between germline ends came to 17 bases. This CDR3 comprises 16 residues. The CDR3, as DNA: TGTGCCAGCTCACCACGGGAGATCCTCAGGGGTAATGAGCAGTTCTTC. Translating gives CASSPREILRGNEQFF.

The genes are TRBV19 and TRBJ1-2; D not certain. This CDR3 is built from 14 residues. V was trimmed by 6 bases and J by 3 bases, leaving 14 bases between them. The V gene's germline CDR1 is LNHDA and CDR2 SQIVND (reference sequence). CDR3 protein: CASRGGLPYYGYTF. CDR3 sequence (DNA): TGTGCCAGTAGAGGAGGGCTGCCTTACTATGGCTACACCTTC. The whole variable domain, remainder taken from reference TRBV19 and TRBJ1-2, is DGGITQSPKYLFRKEGQNVTLSCEQNLNHDAMYWYRQDPGQGLRLIYYSQIVNDFQKGDIAEGYSVSREKKESFPLTVTSAQKNPTAFYLCASRGGLPYYGYTFGSGTRLTVV.

The CDR3 sequence is CASSLQGQGVYEQYF. In DNA form, the CDR3 reads TGTGCCAGCAGCTTACAGGGACAGGGGGTTTACGAGCAGTACTTC. This sequence joins TRBV7-8 and TRBJ2-7; TRBD1 matches 11 bases. This CDR3 is built from 15 residues. Germline lookup yields CDR1 SGHVS and CDR2 FQNEAQ. V was clipped by 2 bases and J by 4 bases; unmatched bases: 4.

CDR3: CASSQEGSSTDTQYF. The CDR3 bases are TGTGCCAGCAGCCAAGAGGGGAGTAGCACAGATACGCAGTATTTT. The chain has TRBV4-2 and TRBJ2-3; possible D gene TRBD2, 5 bases. Trimming shortened V by 0 bases and J by 0 bases, and 7 bases separated the two germline ends. Germline values: CDR1 LGHNA, CDR2 YNFKEQ. The CDR3 is 15 residues long.

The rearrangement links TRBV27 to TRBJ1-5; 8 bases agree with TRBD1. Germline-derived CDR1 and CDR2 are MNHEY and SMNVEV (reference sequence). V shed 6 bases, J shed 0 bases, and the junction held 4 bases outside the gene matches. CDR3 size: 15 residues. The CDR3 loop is CASRKTGGSNQPQHF. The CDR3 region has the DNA TGTGCCAGCAGGAAAACAGGGGGTAGCAATCAGCCCCAGCATTTT.

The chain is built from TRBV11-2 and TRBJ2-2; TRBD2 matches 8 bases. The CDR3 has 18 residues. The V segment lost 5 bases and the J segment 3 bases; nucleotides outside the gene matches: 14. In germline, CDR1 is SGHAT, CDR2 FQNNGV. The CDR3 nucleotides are TGTGCCAGCAGCCCCCCCAGTACAGCGGGGGCGGACACCGGGGAGCTGTTTTTT. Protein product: CASSPPSTAGADTGELFF.

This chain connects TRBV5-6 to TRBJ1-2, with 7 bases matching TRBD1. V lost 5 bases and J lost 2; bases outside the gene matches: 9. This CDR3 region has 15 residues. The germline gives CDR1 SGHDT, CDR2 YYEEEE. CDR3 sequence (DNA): TGTGCCAGCAGAATGACAGGGCTCTCCAACTATGGCTACACCTTC. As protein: CASRMTGLSNYGYTF. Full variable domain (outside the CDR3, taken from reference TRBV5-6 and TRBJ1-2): DAGVTQSPTHLIKTRGQQVTLRCSPKSGHDTVSWYQQALGQGPQFIFQYYEEEERQRGNFPDRFSGHQFPNYSSELNVNALLLGDSALYLCASRMTGLSNYGYTFGSGTRLTVV.

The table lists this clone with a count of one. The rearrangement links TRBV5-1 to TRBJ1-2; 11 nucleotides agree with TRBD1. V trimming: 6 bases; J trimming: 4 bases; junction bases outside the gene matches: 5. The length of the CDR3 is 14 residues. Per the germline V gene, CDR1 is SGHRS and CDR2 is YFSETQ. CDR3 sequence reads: CASTGQGAGYGYTF. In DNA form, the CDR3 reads TGCGCCAGCACAGGACAGGGGGCTGGCTATGGCTACACCTTC. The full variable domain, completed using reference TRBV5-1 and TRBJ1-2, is KAGVTQTPRYLIKTRGQQVTLSCSPISGHRSVSWYQQTPGQGLQFLFEYFSETQRNKGNFPGRFSGRQFSNSRSEMNVSTLELGDSALYLCASTGQGAGYGYTFGSGTRLTVV.

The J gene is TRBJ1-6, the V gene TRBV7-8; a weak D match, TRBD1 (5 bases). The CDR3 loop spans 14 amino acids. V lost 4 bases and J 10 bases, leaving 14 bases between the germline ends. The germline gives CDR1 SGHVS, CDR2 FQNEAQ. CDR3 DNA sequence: TGTGCCAGCAGCTCGCTCGGGGGATCCTCACCCCTCCACTTT. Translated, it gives CASSSLGGSSPLHF.

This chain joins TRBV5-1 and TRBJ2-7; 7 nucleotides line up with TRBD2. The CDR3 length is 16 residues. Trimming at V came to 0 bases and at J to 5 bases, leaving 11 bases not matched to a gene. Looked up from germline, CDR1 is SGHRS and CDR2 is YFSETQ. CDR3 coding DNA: TGCGCCAGCAGCTTGGGTACGGGGGGTCTTCTCGACGAGCAGTACTTC. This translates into CASSLGTGGLLDEQYF.

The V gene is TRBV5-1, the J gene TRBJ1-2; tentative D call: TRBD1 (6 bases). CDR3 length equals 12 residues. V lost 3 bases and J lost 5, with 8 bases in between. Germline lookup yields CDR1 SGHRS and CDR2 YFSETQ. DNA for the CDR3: TGCGCCAGCAGCTCTACAGGGTATGGCTACACCTTC. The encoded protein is CASSSTGYGYTF.

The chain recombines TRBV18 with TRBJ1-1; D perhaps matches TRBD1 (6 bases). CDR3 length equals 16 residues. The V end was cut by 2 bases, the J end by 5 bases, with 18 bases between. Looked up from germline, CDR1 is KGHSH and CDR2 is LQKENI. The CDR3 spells CASSPEGQGLGTEAFF. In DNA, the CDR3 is TGTGCCAGCTCACCAGAGGGGCAGGGGCTGGGGACTGAAGCTTTCTTT.

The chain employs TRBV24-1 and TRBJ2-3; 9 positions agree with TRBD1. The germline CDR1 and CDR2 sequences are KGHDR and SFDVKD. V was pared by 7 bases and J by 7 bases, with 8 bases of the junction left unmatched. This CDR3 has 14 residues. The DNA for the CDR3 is TGTGCCACCAGCCCGGGACAGGGAGTAAATACGCAGTATTTT. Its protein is CATSPGQGVNTQYF.

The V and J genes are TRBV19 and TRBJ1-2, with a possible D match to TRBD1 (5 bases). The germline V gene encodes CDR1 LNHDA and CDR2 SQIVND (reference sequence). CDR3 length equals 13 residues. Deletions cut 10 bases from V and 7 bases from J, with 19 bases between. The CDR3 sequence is CAILSLSGGGYTF. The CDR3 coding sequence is TGTGCCATCCTATCGCTTAGCGGGGGTGGCTACACCTTC.

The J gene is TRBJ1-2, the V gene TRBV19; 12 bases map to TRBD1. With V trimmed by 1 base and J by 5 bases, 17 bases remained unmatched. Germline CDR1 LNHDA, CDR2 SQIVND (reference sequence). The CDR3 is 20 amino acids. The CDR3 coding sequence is TGTGCCAGTAGTATAGTATGGGAGAACCGGGACAGGGGGCTTCGGTATGGCTACACCTTC. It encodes CASSIVWENRDRGLRYGYTF.

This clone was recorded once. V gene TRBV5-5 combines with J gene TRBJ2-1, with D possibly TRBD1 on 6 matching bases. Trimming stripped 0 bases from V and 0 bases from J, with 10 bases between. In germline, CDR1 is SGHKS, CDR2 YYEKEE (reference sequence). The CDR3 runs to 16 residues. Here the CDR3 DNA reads TGTGCCAGCAGCTTGGAGGGGGAGAGCTCCTACAATGAGCAGTTCTTC. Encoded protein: CASSLEGESSYNEQFF.

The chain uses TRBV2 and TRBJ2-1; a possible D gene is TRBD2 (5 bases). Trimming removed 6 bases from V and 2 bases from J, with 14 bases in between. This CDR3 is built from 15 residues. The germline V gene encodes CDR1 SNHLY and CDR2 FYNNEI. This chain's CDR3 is CASRLGGLPYNEQFF. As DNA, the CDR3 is TGTGCCAGCAGGCTGGGCGGGTTGCCCTACAATGAGCAGTTCTTC.

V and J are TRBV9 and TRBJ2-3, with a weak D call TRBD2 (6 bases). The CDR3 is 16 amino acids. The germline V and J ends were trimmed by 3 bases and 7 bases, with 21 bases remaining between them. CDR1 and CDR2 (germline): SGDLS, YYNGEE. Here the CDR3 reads CASSGGTASVDYTQYF. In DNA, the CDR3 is TGTGCCAGCAGCGGGGGGACCGCTAGCGTGGACTATACGCAGTATTTT.

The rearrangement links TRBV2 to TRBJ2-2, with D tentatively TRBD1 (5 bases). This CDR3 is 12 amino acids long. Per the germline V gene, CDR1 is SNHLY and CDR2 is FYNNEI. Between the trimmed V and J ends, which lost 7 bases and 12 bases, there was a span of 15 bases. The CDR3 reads CASIQQGPQLFF. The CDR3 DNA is TGTGCCAGCATACAGCAGGGCCCGCAGCTGTTTTTT.

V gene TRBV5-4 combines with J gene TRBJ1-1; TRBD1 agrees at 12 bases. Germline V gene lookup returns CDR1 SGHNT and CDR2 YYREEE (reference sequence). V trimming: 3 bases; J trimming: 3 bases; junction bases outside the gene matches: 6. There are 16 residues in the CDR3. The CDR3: CASSWGDRGLDTEAFF. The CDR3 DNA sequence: TGTGCCAGCAGCTGGGGGGACAGGGGGCTTGACACTGAAGCTTTCTTT.

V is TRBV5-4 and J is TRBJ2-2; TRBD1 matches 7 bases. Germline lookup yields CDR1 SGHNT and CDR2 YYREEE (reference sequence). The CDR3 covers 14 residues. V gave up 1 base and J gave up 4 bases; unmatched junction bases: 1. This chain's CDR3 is CASSLNRGTGELFF. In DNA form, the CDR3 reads TGTGCCAGCAGCTTGAACAGGGGCACCGGGGAGCTGTTTTTT.

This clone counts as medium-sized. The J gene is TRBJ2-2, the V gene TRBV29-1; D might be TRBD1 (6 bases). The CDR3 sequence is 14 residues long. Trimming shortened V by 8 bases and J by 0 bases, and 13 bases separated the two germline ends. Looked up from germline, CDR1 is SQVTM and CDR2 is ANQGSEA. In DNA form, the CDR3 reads TGCAGCATATACAGGGATTCGAACACCGGGGAGCTGTTTTTT. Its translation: CSIYRDSNTGELFF.

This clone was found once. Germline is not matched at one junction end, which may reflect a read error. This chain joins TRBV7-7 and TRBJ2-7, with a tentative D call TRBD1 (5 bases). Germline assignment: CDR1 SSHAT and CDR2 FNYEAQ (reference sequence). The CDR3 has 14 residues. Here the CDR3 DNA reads TGTGCTAGCAGCTTAAGCAGGGATTCAGGGGAGCAGTACTTC. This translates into CASSLSRDSGEQYF.

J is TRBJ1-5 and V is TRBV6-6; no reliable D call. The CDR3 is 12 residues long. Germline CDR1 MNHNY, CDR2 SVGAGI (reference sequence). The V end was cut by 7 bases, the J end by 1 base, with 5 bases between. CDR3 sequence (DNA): TGTGCCAGCACTTCCAGCAATCAGCCCCAGCATTTT. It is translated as CASTSSNQPQHF.

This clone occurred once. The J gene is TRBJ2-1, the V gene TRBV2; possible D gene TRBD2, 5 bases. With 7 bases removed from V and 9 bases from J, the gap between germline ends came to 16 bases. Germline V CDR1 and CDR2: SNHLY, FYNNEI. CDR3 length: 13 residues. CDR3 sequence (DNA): TGTGCCAGCACACCTGTTTCGGGAATTGAGCAGTTCTTC. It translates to CASTPVSGIEQFF.

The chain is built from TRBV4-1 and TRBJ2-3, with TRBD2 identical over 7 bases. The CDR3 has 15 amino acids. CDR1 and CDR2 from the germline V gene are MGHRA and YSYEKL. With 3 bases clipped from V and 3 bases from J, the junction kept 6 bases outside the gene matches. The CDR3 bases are TGCGCCAGCAGCCATGGTTTAGCGGGTACAGATACGCAGTATTTT. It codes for CASSHGLAGTDTQYF.